This TCR beta chain was found in a study of blood T cell repertoires in COVID-19. Per the study methods: Nucleated cell number was recorded as an estimate derived from reference gene primer amplification. Generated by immunoSEQ multiplex PCR, the TCRdb table keeps only in-frame clones and is missing some. For V, J and clone size, that table is used; D and trimming come from the DNA. The sample shows about 370,000 clones, approximately 88% of them seen only once. The germline gives CDR1 SGHRS, CDR2 YFSETQ. Trimming took 3 bases from V and 2 from J, leaving 11 bases between them. This CDR3 is built from 14 residues. Seattle patients were enrolled while actively infected and followed longitudinally.

Material for sequencing was peripheral blood. The chain recombines TRBV5-1 with TRBJ1-1, with D unresolved. This clonotype was sampled from a woman aged 25 to 39 with COVID-19, enrolled during active disease. CDR3 sequence reads: CASSSGVANTEAFF. CDR3 in DNA: TGCGCCAGCAGCTCCGGGGTGGCAAACACTGAAGCTTTCTTT.